This is a list of T cell receptor beta chains from one sample in a study of neurological immune-mediated disorders. TCRdb recomputed calls from the 5' RACE reads with MiXCR, one row per CDR3 protein. The sample carries tens of thousands of distinct CDR3 sequences, 10% recorded once. The specimen was PBMCs. These receptors originate from a woman under 40 with HTLV-1-associated myelopathy (HAM/TSP). The CDR3 runs from the conserved cysteine through the conserved F or W. A D gene is named only where the DNA matches it firmly. Where a row states a size, it is once, few, many or the class of an expanded clone; other rows omit it.

CDR3 DNA: TGTGCCAGCAGTTCATGGTCGGGACAGGGAATAAATGAGCAGTTCTTC
CDR3 protein: CASSSWSGQGINEQFF
J gene: TRBJ2-1
D gene: TRBD1
clone size: many
V gene: TRBV27

CDR3 DNA: TGTGCCGTTGGTAAGCGGGACCAAGAGACCCAGTACTTC
CDR3 protein: CAVGKRDQETQYF
J gene: TRBJ2-5
D gene: -
clone size: many
V gene: TRBV19

CDR3 DNA: TGCAGTGCTACGGAGAACAATCAGCCCCAGCATTTT
CDR3 protein: CSATENNQPQHF
J gene: TRBJ1-5
D gene: -
clone size: once
V gene: TRBV20-1

CDR3 DNA: TGTGCCAGCAGCGATCCGGGACAGGGAGGTGATACGCAGTATTTT
CDR3 protein: CASSDPGQGGDTQYF
J gene: TRBJ2-3
D gene: TRBD1
clone size: -
V gene: TRBV2

CDR3 DNA: TGCAGTGCCAGAGTAAACTTCGGATCACCCCTCCACTTT
CDR3 protein: CSARVNFGSPLHF
J gene: TRBJ1-6
D gene: -
clone size: many
V gene: TRBV20-1

CDR3 DNA: TGCAGTGCTAGAGATGGTCGGGCAGATACGCAGTATTTT
CDR3 protein: CSARDGRADTQYF
J gene: TRBJ2-3
D gene: -
clone size: many
V gene: TRBV20-1

CDR3 DNA: TGCAGTGGGGGGGCACAGGGCAACTACGAGCAGTACTTC
CDR3 protein: CSGGAQGNYEQYF
J gene: TRBJ2-7
D gene: -
clone size: many
V gene: TRBV20-1

CDR3 DNA: TGTGCCATCAGTGAGTTGGGGTCGGGCAATCAGCCCCAGCATTTT
CDR3 protein: CAISELGSGNQPQHF
J gene: TRBJ1-5
D gene: -
clone size: many
V gene: TRBV10-3

CDR3 DNA: TGTGCCAGCAGCCCACACGGGACAGGGGGCATTGGGCAGTTCTTC
CDR3 protein: CASSPHGTGGIGQFF
J gene: TRBJ2-1
D gene: TRBD1
clone size: many
V gene: TRBV7-2

CDR3 DNA: TGCAGTGCTAGAGGAAACACGGTAAACACTGAAGCTTTCTTT
CDR3 protein: CSARGNTVNTEAFF
J gene: TRBJ1-1
D gene: -
clone size: many
V gene: TRBV20-1

CDR3 DNA: TGTGCCTCGGGACAGCGGAGCTACGAGCAGTACTTC
CDR3 protein: CASGQRSYEQYF
J gene: TRBJ2-7
D gene: TRBD1
clone size: many
V gene: TRBV6-1

CDR3 DNA: TGCAGCGTTGAAGATCGGGTCGCTCGAGGGTTCGGACAGCCCCAGCATTTT
CDR3 protein: CSVEDRVARGFGQPQHF
J gene: TRBJ1-5
D gene: -
clone size: many
V gene: TRBV29-1

CDR3 DNA: TGCGCCAGCAGCTCGGGACAGCTCGGCACAGATACGCAGTATTTT
CDR3 protein: CASSSGQLGTDTQYF
J gene: TRBJ2-3
D gene: TRBD1
clone size: many
V gene: TRBV5-1

CDR3 DNA: TGTGCCACCGCTGACAGGGCCTATGGCTACACCTTC
CDR3 protein: CATADRAYGYTF
J gene: TRBJ1-2
D gene: TRBD1
clone size: many
V gene: TRBV6-5

CDR3 DNA: TGCGCCAGCAGCTTGGAATTTAGGTGGCCTAATTATGGCTACACCTTC
CDR3 protein: CASSLEFRWPNYGYTF
J gene: TRBJ1-2
D gene: -
clone size: -
V gene: TRBV5-1

CDR3 DNA: TGCGCCAGCAGCTTGGGGGACAGGGGGCTTGATCCCAATGAGCAGTTCTTC
CDR3 protein: CASSLGDRGLDPNEQFF
J gene: TRBJ2-1
D gene: TRBD1
clone size: many
V gene: TRBV5-1

CDR3 DNA: TGCGCCAGCAGCTTGGACGGTTCGAACACCGGGGAGCTGTTTTTT
CDR3 protein: CASSLDGSNTGELFF
J gene: TRBJ2-2
D gene: -
clone size: many
V gene: TRBV5-1

CDR3 DNA: TGCAGTGCTAACAGGGGAAGTGGAACCGGGGAGCTGTTTTTT
CDR3 protein: CSANRGSGTGELFF
J gene: TRBJ2-2
D gene: TRBD1
clone size: many
V gene: TRBV20-1

CDR3 DNA: TGTGCCAGCAGCGAAGACGCGGGTCAGCCCCAGCATTTT
CDR3 protein: CASSEDAGQPQHF
J gene: TRBJ1-5
D gene: -
clone size: many
V gene: TRBV7-2

CDR3 DNA: TGCGCCAGCAGCACGGGACAGGGGGGCTCCTACGAGCAGTACTTC
CDR3 protein: CASSTGQGGSYEQYF
J gene: TRBJ2-7
D gene: TRBD1
clone size: many
V gene: TRBV5-1

CDR3 DNA: TGTGCCAGCAGCTTAGACCGGAACACTGAAGCTTTCTTT
CDR3 protein: CASSLDRNTEAFF
J gene: TRBJ1-1
D gene: -
clone size: many
V gene: TRBV7-3

CDR3 DNA: TGCGCCAGCAGCTTACTTAAGAGTGGGACCCTAAGCACTGAAGCTTTCTTT
CDR3 protein: CASSLLKSGTLSTEAFF
J gene: TRBJ1-1
D gene: -
clone size: many
V gene: TRBV5-1

CDR3 DNA: TGCAGTGCCAACCCCCAACAGGGAGGTAGGGAGACCCAGTACTTC
CDR3 protein: CSANPQQGGRETQYF
J gene: TRBJ2-5
D gene: -
clone size: many
V gene: TRBV20-1

CDR3 DNA: TGTGCCAGCAGCTTATCCCCACAGGATAACTATGGCTACACCTTC
CDR3 protein: CASSLSPQDNYGYTF
J gene: TRBJ1-2
D gene: -
clone size: few
V gene: TRBV7-9

CDR3 DNA: TGCAGTGCTAGTGGCGGGGGCGGCCGGCGGGAGACCCAGTACTTC
CDR3 protein: CSASGGGGRRETQYF
J gene: TRBJ2-5
D gene: -
clone size: many
V gene: TRBV20-1

CDR3 DNA: TGCGCCAGCCCGGCGGCCGGGAACACTGAAGCTTTCTTT
CDR3 protein: CASPAAGNTEAFF
J gene: TRBJ1-1
D gene: -
clone size: -
V gene: TRBV10-1

CDR3 DNA: TGTGCCAGCAGCTCTACGCGGGCCCAGTACTTC
CDR3 protein: CASSSTRAQYF
J gene: TRBJ2-5
D gene: -
clone size: many
V gene: TRBV7-2

CDR3 DNA: TGTGCCAGCAGCTTAGTCGCTAGCGGGGGCCACACCGGGGAGCTGTTTTTT
CDR3 protein: CASSLVASGGHTGELFF
J gene: TRBJ2-2
D gene: TRBD2
clone size: many
V gene: TRBV7-2

CDR3 DNA: TGTGCCAGCAGCTCATTCGATAGAGGGCCCAACACTGAAGCTTTCTTT
CDR3 protein: CASSSFDRGPNTEAFF
J gene: TRBJ1-1
D gene: -
clone size: many
V gene: TRBV5-6

CDR3 DNA: TGCGCCAGCAGCCGCGGACAGGGGGAAACTGAAGCTTTCTTT
CDR3 protein: CASSRGQGETEAFF
J gene: TRBJ1-1
D gene: TRBD1
clone size: many
V gene: TRBV5-1

CDR3 DNA: TGTGCCAGCAGCGTGGAACAGGGAAATGAGCAGTTCTTC
CDR3 protein: CASSVEQGNEQFF
J gene: TRBJ2-1
D gene: -
clone size: many
V gene: TRBV9

CDR3 DNA: TGCGCCAGCAGTGAAGGAGCGGGGGGGTCCTACGAGCAGTACTTC
CDR3 protein: CASSEGAGGSYEQYF
J gene: TRBJ2-7
D gene: TRBD2
clone size: many
V gene: TRBV10-2

CDR3 DNA: TGCAGTGCTAGAAAAGGAAAGGGGGGCGCCTACGAGCAGTACTTC
CDR3 protein: CSARKGKGGAYEQYF
J gene: TRBJ2-7
D gene: -
clone size: many
V gene: TRBV20-1

CDR3 DNA: TGTGCCAGCAGACTTGGGACAGGGGGTGAGGAGCAGTACTTC
CDR3 protein: CASRLGTGGEEQYF
J gene: TRBJ2-7
D gene: TRBD1
clone size: -
V gene: TRBV7-9

CDR3 DNA: TGCAGTGCTGACAGATATGTGGGCACCTACAATGAGCAGTTCTTC
CDR3 protein: CSADRYVGTYNEQFF
J gene: TRBJ2-1
D gene: -
clone size: medium-sized
V gene: TRBV20-1

CDR3 DNA: TGTGCCAGCTCCCGCTCCAACACTGAAGCTTTCTTT
CDR3 protein: CASSRSNTEAFF
J gene: TRBJ1-1
D gene: -
clone size: many
V gene: TRBV18

CDR3 DNA: TGCGCCAGCAGCTTGGTAAGCGGGAAGAACACTGAAGCTTTCTTT
CDR3 protein: CASSLVSGKNTEAFF
J gene: TRBJ1-1
D gene: -
clone size: many
V gene: TRBV5-1

CDR3 DNA: TGCGCCAGCAGCACGGACAGGGGCGGGAACATTCAGTACTTC
CDR3 protein: CASSTDRGGNIQYF
J gene: TRBJ2-4
D gene: TRBD1
clone size: -
V gene: TRBV5-1

CDR3 DNA: TGCAGTGCTAACGCTCTGAACACTGAAGCTTTCTTT
CDR3 protein: CSANALNTEAFF
J gene: TRBJ1-1
D gene: -
clone size: many
V gene: TRBV20-1

CDR3 DNA: TGTGCCAGCAGTGTTACTAGCGGGGGGGCCTACGAGCAGTACTTC
CDR3 protein: CASSVTSGGAYEQYF
J gene: TRBJ2-7
D gene: TRBD2
clone size: many
V gene: TRBV12-3/TRBV12-4

CDR3 DNA: TGTGCCAGCAGCTTGGGGTTAGTGAGAGGTACAGATACGCAGTATTTT
CDR3 protein: CASSLGLVRGTDTQYF
J gene: TRBJ2-3
D gene: -
clone size: -
V gene: TRBV7-9

CDR3 DNA: TGTGCCAGCAGTGACTCCGGGACAGGGAACTATGGCTACACCTTC
CDR3 protein: CASSDSGTGNYGYTF
J gene: TRBJ1-2
D gene: TRBD1
clone size: -
V gene: TRBV6-4

CDR3 DNA: TGCAGTGCTAGAGACGGGGGGGCCGGCACAGATACGCAGTATTTT
CDR3 protein: CSARDGGAGTDTQYF
J gene: TRBJ2-3
D gene: TRBD2
clone size: -
V gene: TRBV20-1

CDR3 DNA: TGTGCCAGCTCACCCCTGGGGAACACTGAAGCTTTCTTT
CDR3 protein: CASSPLGNTEAFF
J gene: TRBJ1-1
D gene: -
clone size: many
V gene: TRBV18